This T cell receptor beta chain emerged from a study of T cells in Graves' hyperthyroidism and ophthalmopathy. Study-wide findings and caveats: Most thyroid clonotypes that were expanded above 0.001 also turned up in blood.

Patients aged 18 to 65 had newly diagnosed hyperthyroidism of under 2 months' duration. RNA transcripts were the template for amplifying TCR beta CDR3 regions. Using the HTBI primer set, a first-round RT-PCR was run on the TCR CDR3. TCRdb redid the calling of the multiplex PCR reads with MiXCR, one entry per CDR3 protein. This table has 80,000 to 100,000 distinct CDR3 sequences, approximately 40% appearing once. This clonotype was seen at least ten times. Its antigen is still unknown. The CDR3 has 13 residues. Germline CDR1 and CDR2: MDHEN and SYDVKM. V lost 6 bases and J lost 6, with 12 bases in between.

The TCR comes from a woman in her twenties or thirties with Graves' hyperthyroidism. The rearrangement links TRBV28 to TRBJ1-5; a possible D gene is TRBD1 (6 bases). Sequencing was performed on peripheral blood or thyroid tissue (not recorded which). CDR3 amino acids: CASRYRVGQPQHF. DNA for the CDR3: TGTGCCAGCAGGTACAGGGTCGGTCAGCCCCAGCATTTT.